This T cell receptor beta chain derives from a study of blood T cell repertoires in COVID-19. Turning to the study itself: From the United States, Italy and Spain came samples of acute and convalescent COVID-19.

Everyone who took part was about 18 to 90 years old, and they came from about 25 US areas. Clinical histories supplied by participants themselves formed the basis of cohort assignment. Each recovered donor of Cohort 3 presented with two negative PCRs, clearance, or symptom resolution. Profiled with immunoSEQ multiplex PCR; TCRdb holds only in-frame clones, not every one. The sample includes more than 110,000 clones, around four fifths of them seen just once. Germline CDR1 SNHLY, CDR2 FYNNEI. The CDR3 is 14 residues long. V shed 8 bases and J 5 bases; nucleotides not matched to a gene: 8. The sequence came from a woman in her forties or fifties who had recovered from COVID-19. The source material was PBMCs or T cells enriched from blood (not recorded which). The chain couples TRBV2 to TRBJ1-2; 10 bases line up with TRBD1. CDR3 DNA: TGTGCCAGCTGGACAGGGGGTTCATCGTATGGCTACACCTTC. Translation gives CASWTGGSSYGYTF.